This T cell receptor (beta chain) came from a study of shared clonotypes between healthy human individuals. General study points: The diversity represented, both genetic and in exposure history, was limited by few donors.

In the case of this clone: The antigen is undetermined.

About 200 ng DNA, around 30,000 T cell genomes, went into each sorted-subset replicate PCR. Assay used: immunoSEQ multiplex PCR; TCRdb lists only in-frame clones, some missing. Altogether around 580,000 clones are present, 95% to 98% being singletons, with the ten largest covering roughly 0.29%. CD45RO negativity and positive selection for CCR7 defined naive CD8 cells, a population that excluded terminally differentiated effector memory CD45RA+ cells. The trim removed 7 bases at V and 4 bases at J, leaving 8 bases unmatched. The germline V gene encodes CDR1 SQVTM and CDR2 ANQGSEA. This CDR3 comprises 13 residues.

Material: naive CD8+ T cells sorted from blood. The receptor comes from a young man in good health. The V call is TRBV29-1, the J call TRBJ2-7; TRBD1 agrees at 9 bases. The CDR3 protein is CSGKTGGEYEQYF. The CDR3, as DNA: TGCAGCGGGAAAACAGGGGGCGAATACGAGCAGTACTTC.